The source of this TCR beta chain is a study of T cell clones after liver transplantation (dated 2019 in TCRdb). Regarding the study in general: ITN030ST, the source of the samples, was a randomized trial that attempted immunosuppression withdrawal within 2 years of liver transplantation. Donor-reactive T cell clones were identified by TCRbeta sequencing after a pre-transplant mixed lymphocyte reaction and then tracked in post-transplant blood. As an antigen-independent comparator for the donor-reactive sequences, third party-reactive TCRbeta sequences from pre-transplant MLRs were identified as well. Three of the eight recipients were HCV-positive; the others were transplanted for non-autoimmune, non-viral indications. Until randomization at 12-24 months post-transplant, subjects were given standard immunosuppression, with no induction therapy. To count as tolerant, a recipient had to stay completely off immunosuppression for at least one year without liver enzymes climbing beyond twice the upper limit of normal. Blood samples were collected pre-transplant, then pre-randomization ahead of withdrawal, and finally post-randomization once withdrawal had either been completed or failed. The study cohort included 8 liver transplant recipients, of whom 3 were classified as tolerant and 5 as non-tolerant. Beyond this particular receptor, the publication reports: Low numbers of available donor cells limited the measurable donor-reactive repertoire in a couple of subjects. Because no allograft tissue specimens were available, donor-reactive T cells may have migrated into the graft instead of being deleted. Donor-reactive sequences declined more than third party-reactive ones, suggesting partial antigen-specific deletion unrelated to withdrawal success. After accounting for repertoire turnover, donor-reactive detection was significantly reduced in 7 of 8 subjects for CD4 and 8 of 8 for CD8. The conclusions were preliminary, being limited by small, heterogeneous patient numbers and by non-standardized post-transplant time points. Circulating donor-reactive CD4 TCRbeta sequences fell significantly post-transplant in 5 of 8 subjects, irrespective of tolerance or HCV status.

High-throughput TCRbeta CDR3 sequencing of frozen genomic DNA was performed by immunoSEQ, including PCR amplification, mapping, bias correction and internal controls. As for the original processing: Productive rearrangements were retained, and unique TCRbeta sequences were defined by the CDR3 nucleotide sequence together with the V and J gene. For classification of a sequence as donor-reactive, at least 5-fold expansion in CFSE-low cells relative to unstimulated pre-transplant cells and a frequency of at least 0.01% were required. Minimum frequency thresholds were set for each subject on the basis of the unstimulated sample with the lowest template count, so that a detection power of at least 90% was ensured. Jensen-Shannon divergence between the top 1000 TCRbeta sequences after and before transplant was used to measure repertoire turnover. Changes in detection of donor-reactive sequences were assessed with two-sided Fisher's exact tests. TCRdb mirrors the immuneACCESS table, restricted to in-frame sequences. Some clones are absent from its copies; in checked studies, under half trace to an unresolved V gene, and the reason for the others is unknown. Clone size and the V and J calls come from that table; the DNA yielded D and trimming. This sample comprises under 90,000 clones, 80% of them detected only once. Roughly 0.54% of the sample rests with the top ten.

This clone was seen a single time. The antigen this receptor binds is unknown. It has no much larger one-base neighbor in the sample; base qualities were not kept. From the cysteine through the phenylalanine, the CDR3 covers 16 amino acids. The only DNA kept is the CDR3, 48 bases in frame from the first base. CDR1 and CDR2 are drawn from the germline V gene: SGHTA, FQGNSA. The V end gives up 6 bases and the J end 4 bases, leaving 14 bases in the junction not matched to a gene. Read against the paper, the sample's time point label means: pre-transplant. Unstimulated PBMCs, after thawing, were stained for CD3, CD4 and CD8 and then FACS-sorted into CD3+CD4+ and CD3+CD8+ populations. Randomization to immunosuppression withdrawal applied to every one of the 8 studied subjects. Genomic DNA was isolated with the Qiagen DNeasy Blood and Tissue Kit.

The sequence was collected from a human donor who received a liver transplant. The material was CD4+ T cells from blood, obtained before liver transplant. The V and J segments used are TRBV7-2 and TRBJ1-2; TRBD1 agrees with 7 junctional bases. The CDR3 reads as follows: CASSPDLGQNIYGYTF. The bases are TGTGCCAGCAGTCCCGACCTGGGACAGAACATCTATGGCTACACCTTC.